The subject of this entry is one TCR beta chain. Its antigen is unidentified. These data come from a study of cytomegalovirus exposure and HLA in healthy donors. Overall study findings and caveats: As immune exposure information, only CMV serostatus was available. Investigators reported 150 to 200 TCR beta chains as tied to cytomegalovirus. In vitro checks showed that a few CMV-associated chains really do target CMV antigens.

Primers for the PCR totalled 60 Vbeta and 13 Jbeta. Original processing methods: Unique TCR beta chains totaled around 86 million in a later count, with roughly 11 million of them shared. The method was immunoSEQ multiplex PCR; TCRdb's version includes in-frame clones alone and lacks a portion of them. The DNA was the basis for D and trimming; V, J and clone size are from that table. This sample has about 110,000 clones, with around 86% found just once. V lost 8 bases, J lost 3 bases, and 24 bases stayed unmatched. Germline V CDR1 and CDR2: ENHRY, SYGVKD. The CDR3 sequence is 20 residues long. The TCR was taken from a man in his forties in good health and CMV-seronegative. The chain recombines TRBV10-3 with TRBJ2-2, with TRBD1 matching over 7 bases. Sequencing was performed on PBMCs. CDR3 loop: CAIPQGSSSYRGGYTGELFF. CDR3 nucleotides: TGTGCCATCCCCCAGGGATCGAGCTCCTACAGGGGCGGGTACACCGGGGAGCTGTTTTTT.